The rows below give T cell receptor beta chains drawn from one sample of a study of shared clonotypes between healthy human individuals. Measured with immunoSEQ multiplex PCR; TCRdb has only the in-frame clones, and not every one. Here the sample spans roughly 2.4 million clones, about 94% being singletons. Material for sequencing was naive CD4+ T cells sorted from blood. The receptors stem from a man in his late teens or twenties in good health. CDR3s include the opening cysteine and the closing phenylalanine or tryptophan. A D gene is named only where the DNA matches it firmly. Not every row has a clone size; where given, it reads once, few, many or a size class.

d_gene	v_gene	j_gene	abundance	CDR3nt	CDR3aa
-	TRBV11-3	TRBJ2-3	-	TGTGCCAGCAGCTTTCGAGCGGGCACAGATACGCAGTATTTT	CASSFRAGTDTQYF
-	TRBV10-1	TRBJ2-3	-	TGCGCCAGCAGTAAAAATACAGGGTCCCCAGATACGCAGTATTTT	CASSKNTGSPDTQYF
-	TRBV11-2	TRBJ2-5	-	TGTGCCAGCAGCTTCTTCCAGGGTCGGGAGACCCAGTACTTC	CASSFFQGRETQYF
TRBD1	TRBV7-8	TRBJ1-5	-	TGTGCCAGCAGCTTATCGGACAGGGGAGGGCAGCCCCAGCATTTT	CASSLSDRGGQPQHF
-	TRBV11-2	TRBJ2-1	-	TGTGCCAGCAGCTTGACAGACGTATCTGAGCAGTTCTTC	CASSLTDVSEQFF
-	TRBV5-1	TRBJ2-7	-	TGCGCCAGCAGCTTGGCTAGGGGGTCCTACGAGCAGTACTTC	CASSLARGSYEQYF
-	TRBV10-2	TRBJ1-3	-	TGCGCCAGCAGTGACTCCCTGATGGGGGTTGGAAACACCATATATTTT	CASSDSLMGVGNTIYF
-	TRBV15	TRBJ2-7	-	TGTGCCACCAGCAGAGATGGGGGAGCTACCTACGAGCAGTACTTC	CATSRDGGATYEQYF
-	TRBV30	TRBJ2-7	-	TGTGCCTGGAGCCCAGGAGCGAACTACGAGCAGTACTTC	CAWSPGANYEQYF
-	TRBV10-3	TRBJ1-6	-	TGTGCCATCAGTGAAGAGGGTGGGAATTCACCCCTCCACTTT	CAISEEGGNSPLHF
-	TRBV10-3	TRBJ2-2	-	TGTGCCATCAGACGGGACACGAACACCGGGGAGCTGTTTTTT	CAIRRDTNTGELFF
TRBD1	TRBV4-3	TRBJ2-7	-	TGCGCCAGCAGTCGGACAGGGGCCTCCTACGAGCAGTACTTC	CASSRTGASYEQYF
-	TRBV5-1	TRBJ1-2	-	TGCGCCAGCAGCTCCACCCCGACAGAATTTTTCTATGGCTACACCTTC	CASSSTPTEFFYGYTF
TRBD2	TRBV9	TRBJ2-5	-	TGTGCCAGCAGCCCGGGGACTAGCGGGGGCCGTTACCAAGAGACCCAGTACTTC	CASSPGTSGGRYQETQYF
TRBD1	TRBV7-9	TRBJ2-5	-	TGTGCCAGCACCTCAAAGGGGGCCCAAGAGACCCAGTACTTC	CASTSKGAQETQYF
-	TRBV20-1	TRBJ2-7	-	TGCAGTGCTAGGAACGACGGGCAGTACTTC	CSARNDGQYF
TRBD2	TRBV28	TRBJ2-1	-	TGTGCCAGCACATCTGGGGGACTAGGAACTGAGCAGTTCTTC	CASTSGGLGTEQFF
-	TRBV11-2	TRBJ1-1	-	TGTGCCAGCAGCTCTCTTGGGGGAATAGAAAACACTGAAGCTTTCTTT	CASSSLGGIENTEAFF
-	TRBV21-1	TRBJ2-3	-	TGTGCCAGCAGCAGGACTAGCGGGGGGTATTTT	CASSRTSGGYF
-	TRBV30	TRBJ2-7	once	TGTGCCTGGAGTGTTGGTGGGATCGCCTACGAGCAGTACTTC	CAWSVGGIAYEQYF
-	TRBV7-8	TRBJ2-1	-	TGTGCCAGCAGCTTCTCGCGGGACCCCACACTCTTC	CASSFSRDPTLF
TRBD1	TRBV5-1	TRBJ1-6	once	TGCGCCAGCAGCGTACAACAGGGGGCCTATAATTCACCCCTCCACTTT	CASSVQQGAYNSPLHF
-	TRBV6-4	TRBJ1-5	-	TGTGCCATCCTAAGGGATCAGCCCCAGCATTTT	CAILRDQPQHF
-	TRBV28	TRBJ2-1	-	TGTGCCAGTTGGGGGAGCCGCTCCTACAATGAGCAGTTCTTC	CASWGSRSYNEQFF
-	TRBV30	TRBJ2-7	-	TGTGCCTGGGGGGGAGAAGGCGAGCAGTACTTC	CAWGGEGEQYF
-	TRBV5-8	TRBJ1-1	-	TGTGCCAGCAGCTTGGATTTCGGAGGGAACACTGAAGCTTTCTTT	CASSLDFGGNTEAFF
-	TRBV5-1	TRBJ1-2	-	TGCGCCAGCAGCCCGGCGACAGGCGGTGGCTACACCTTC	CASSPATGGGYTF
-	TRBV2	TRBJ2-7	once	TGTGCCAGCAACCCGATCTACGAGCAGTACTTC	CASNPIYEQYF
TRBD2	TRBV7-2	TRBJ2-2	-	TGTGCCAGCAGCTCTCGACTAGCGGGAGGGCCTACAGGGACCGGGGAGCTGTTTTTT	CASSSRLAGGPTGTGELFF
TRBD2	TRBV5-1	TRBJ2-7	-	TGCGCCAGCACCAAAACTAGCGGGAGTTACGAGCAGTACTTC	CASTKTSGSYEQYF
-	TRBV19	TRBJ1-2	-	TGTGCCAGTAGCATCAGGGTTTTGGATGGCTACACCTTC	CASSIRVLDGYTF
-	TRBV7-2	TRBJ2-5	-	TGTGCCAGCAGCCATGGACCTGGGATGGAGACCCAGTACTTC	CASSHGPGMETQYF
TRBD1	TRBV12-5	TRBJ2-7	-	TGTGCTAGTGGTCCCGGACAGGGTTTTTACGAGCAGTACTTC	CASGPGQGFYEQYF
-	TRBV30	TRBJ2-3	-	TGTGCCTGGGTCCGTGGGGGGGCTAGCACAGATACGCAGTATTTT	CAWVRGGASTDTQYF
-	TRBV2	TRBJ2-1	-	TGTGCCAGGGGAAGGTCGGGCTCCTACAATGAGCAGTTCTTC	CARGRSGSYNEQFF
TRBD1	TRBV2	TRBJ1-5	-	TGTGCCAGCAGGGACCCGGGACAGGGACCTCAGCCCCAGCATTTT	CASRDPGQGPQPQHF
-	TRBV5-1	TRBJ2-7	-	TGCGCCAGCAGCTTGGAGTGGGGACTCGGCGAGCAGTACTTC	CASSLEWGLGEQYF
-	TRBV30	TRBJ1-1	-	TGTGCCTGGCGGGGCCGATGGACGTCTGAAGCTTTCTTT	CAWRGRWTSEAFF
-	TRBV15	TRBJ2-7	-	TGTGCCACCAGCAGAGATCGTGGCGAGCAGTACTTC	CATSRDRGEQYF
TRBD1	TRBV28	TRBJ2-4	-	TGTGCCAGCAGTTTACAGGGGGCGCGGAACATTCAGTACTTC	CASSLQGARNIQYF
-	TRBV2	TRBJ1-1	-	TGTGCCAGCAGTGATGATAACAGGGTGACTGAAGCTTTCTTT	CASSDDNRVTEAFF
TRBD1	TRBV30	TRBJ1-6	-	TGTGCCTGGACCCACCGGGACAGGGGGCGCATGAATTCACCCCTCCACTTT	CAWTHRDRGRMNSPLHF
-	TRBV7-2	TRBJ1-1	once	TGTGCCAGCAGCTTCGACAGCGAGAACACTGAAGCTTTCTTT	CASSFDSENTEAFF
TRBD2	TRBV5-1	TRBJ2-5	-	TGCGCCAGCAGTTATGCGGGGGGCCAAGAGACCCAGTACTTC	CASSYAGGQETQYF